The rows below give T cell receptor beta chains drawn from one sample of a study of vaccination and CD4 T cells after COVID-19. Which antigens these TCRs recognize remains unknown. MiXCR, applied by TCRdb to the PCR reads, yields one record per CDR3 protein. The sample shows roughly 15,000 distinct CDR3 sequences, roughly 50% of them seen only once. The starting material was CD4+ T cells from blood, cultured in vitro, obtained about 7 months after SARS-CoV-2 vaccination. The receptors here all came from a human donor who had recovered from COVID-19. The CDR3 runs from the conserved cysteine through the conserved F or W. Each record gives: D gene, V gene, J gene, clone size, CDR3 DNA, CDR3 protein. A D gene is named only where the DNA matches it firmly. Clone size, where shown, is once, few, many, or a class for clones that have expanded.

>-|TRBV7-2|TRBJ2-3|-
TGTGCCAGTACACTCAGGGGCTCTAGCACAGATACGCAGTATTTT
CASTLRGSSTDTQYF
>-|TRBV6-7|TRBJ1-2|few
TGTGCCAGCAGTTACTACCCCCTGGAGGACTATGGCTACACCTTC
CASSYYPLEDYGYTF
>-|TRBV20-1|TRBJ1-2|-
TGCAGTGCTAGAGATCAACGTAACTATGGCTACACCTTC
CSARDQRNYGYTF
>-|TRBV7-2|TRBJ1-1|-
TGTGCCAGCGGGACTTATCCAAACACTGAAGCTTTCTTT
CASGTYPNTEAFF
>TRBD2|TRBV7-6|TRBJ2-7|few
TGTGCCAGCAGCTTAGCCGGGACTAGCTCGGGCGAGCAGTACTTC
CASSLAGTSSGEQYF
>-|TRBV7-2|TRBJ2-1|-
TGTGCCAGCAGCTATAGAGAACCCCGCAATGAGCAGTTCTTC
CASSYREPRNEQFF
>-|TRBV20-1|TRBJ1-6|few
TGCAGTGCTAGAGATCACGGTTTGGGGGTGAGGAATTCACCCCTCCACTTT
CSARDHGLGVRNSPLHF
>-|TRBV27|TRBJ2-2|-
TGTGCCAGCAGTCTCTCTACCTACACCGGGGAGCTGTTTTTT
CASSLSTYTGELFF
>TRBD1|TRBV18|TRBJ2-6|few
TGTGCCAGCTCAAGACAGGGTTCAGGGGCCAACGTCCTGACTTTC
CASSRQGSGANVLTF
>TRBD1|TRBV20-1|TRBJ1-1|once
TGCAGTGCTTGGGACAGGGTCACTGAAGCTTTCTTT
CSAWDRVTEAFF
>-|TRBV7-2|TRBJ2-2|-
TGTGCCAGCAGCACCCCGGCCGGGCGACCACTCTTAGGGGAGCTGTTTTTT
CASSTPAGRPLLGELFF
>-|TRBV7-2|TRBJ2-2|-
TGTGCCAGCAGCTCATTCCCTCGGGGGGCGGCCGGGGAGCTGTTTTTT
CASSSFPRGAAGELFF
>-|TRBV20-1|TRBJ1-2|-
TGCAGTGCTAGACCCCCCCGGGGCTACCCCTACTATGGCTACACCTTC
CSARPPRGYPYYGYTF
>-|TRBV29-1|TRBJ1-1|-
TGCAGCGTTGTACCGGTAGGCGCTTTCTTT
CSVVPVGAFF
>-|TRBV7-7|TRBJ2-3|-
TGTGCTAGCAGCTTAGTATTAACAGATACGCAGTATTTT
CASSLVLTDTQYF
>-|TRBV27|TRBJ1-1|-
TGTGCCAGTGTAGGGGTTTGGGACACTGAAGCTTTCTTT
CASVGVWDTEAFF
>-|TRBV7-2|TRBJ2-1|-
TGTGCCAGCAGCTTTTATAGCGGGACAGGCGCCTACAATGAGCAGTTCTTC
CASSFYSGTGAYNEQFF
>TRBD2|TRBV20-1|TRBJ2-1|-
TGCAGTGCTAGGGCCTCCCGGCATTTGGGTAGCGGGGTTTTACACAGCAATGAGCAGTTCTTC
CSARASRHLGSGVLHSNEQFF
>TRBD1|TRBV6-1|TRBJ1-2|medium-sized
TGTGCCAGCAGGGCGACAGGGATCTATGGCTACACCTTC
CASRATGIYGYTF
>-|TRBV6-5|TRBJ1-2|-
TGTGCCAGCAGTTACGAGGAAGCAGCTAACTATGGCTACACCTTC
CASSYEEAANYGYTF
>TRBD2|TRBV11-1|TRBJ2-1|-
TGTGCCAGCAGCTTTAGGGATAGCGGGGGCTCCTACAATGAGCAGTTCTTC
CASSFRDSGGSYNEQFF
>-|TRBV29-1|TRBJ2-5|-
TGCAGCGTGTCGGACTGGACGGTTGAGACCCAGTACTTC
CSVSDWTVETQYF
>TRBD1|TRBV24-1|TRBJ2-7|few
TGTGCCACCAGTGATATAGACAGGGGTCACGAGCAGTACTTC
CATSDIDRGHEQYF
>-|TRBV7-2|TRBJ1-2|medium-sized
TGTGCCAGCAGCTTAAATGCCGGGGGCTATGGCTACACCTTC
CASSLNAGGYGYTF
>-|TRBV7-2|TRBJ1-6|-
TGTGCCAGCAGCTTAGCGTGGGGGATGGATAATTCACCCCTCCACTTT
CASSLAWGMDNSPLHF
>TRBD2|TRBV6-1|TRBJ2-2|-
TGTGCCAGCAGGCGGACTAGCGGGGCAGCGAACACCGGGGAGCTGTTTTTT
CASRRTSGAANTGELFF
>TRBD2|TRBV24-1|TRBJ2-5|-
TGTGCCACCGGGACTAGCGGGGAGACCCAGTACTTC
CATGTSGETQYF
>TRBD1|TRBV27|TRBJ1-5|-
TGTGCCAGCAGTTTATTTACCGGGACAGGGGATCAGCCCCAGCATTTT
CASSLFTGTGDQPQHF
>TRBD2|TRBV7-8|TRBJ2-7|-
TGTGCCAGCAGCCGGGGCAGCGGGAGTTTTGTCTACGAGCAGTACTTC
CASSRGSGSFVYEQYF
>TRBD2|TRBV7-8|TRBJ2-1|-
TGTGCCAGCAGCCCGATGGCGGGGGTATACAATGAGCAGTTCTTC
CASSPMAGVYNEQFF
>-|TRBV7-2|TRBJ1-2|-
TGTGCCAGCAGCCCACATATGACGGGCGGCTACACCTTC
CASSPHMTGGYTF
>-|TRBV7-2|TRBJ2-3|few
TGTGCCAGCAGGCTACTCGGCGGCACAGATACGCAGTATTTT
CASRLLGGTDTQYF
>-|TRBV7-9|TRBJ1-6|-
TGTGCCAGCAGCTCGCACCCTAATTCACCCCTCCACTTT
CASSSHPNSPLHF
>TRBD1|TRBV7-8|TRBJ2-1|-
TGTGCCAGCAGCTTAGCGGTGAGACAGGGGGACCGTGAGCAGTTCTTC
CASSLAVRQGDREQFF
>-|TRBV6-5|TRBJ2-5|-
TGTGCCAGCAGTTCCCCCCTCAGGGGACAAGAGACCCAGTACTTC
CASSSPLRGQETQYF
>TRBD2|TRBV20-1|TRBJ2-3|few
TGCAGTGCTAGCACTAGCGGGGGGTCAGATACGCAGTATTTT
CSASTSGGSDTQYF
>TRBD2|TRBV24-1|TRBJ2-5|few
TGTGCCACCGGGGGGGTAGGTGCGGGCCAAGAGACCCAGTACTTC
CATGGVGAGQETQYF
>-|TRBV2|TRBJ2-5|-
TGTGCCAGCAGTAGGGAGCGACAAGAGACCCAGTACTTC
CASSRERQETQYF
>TRBD2|TRBV19|TRBJ2-1|-
TGTGCCAGTAGTATCGGGCCAAATCGGGCTAGCGGGAGCCCCCCTGAGCAGTTCTTC
CASSIGPNRASGSPPEQFF
>-|TRBV11-2|TRBJ2-7|-
TGTGCCAGCAGCTTAGAGCTTCAAAGCTACGAGCAGTACTTC
CASSLELQSYEQYF
>-|TRBV29-1|TRBJ2-5|few
TGCAGCGTTCTTTTAGCGCAAGAGACCCAGTACTTC
CSVLLAQETQYF
>-|TRBV7-9|TRBJ1-2|-
TGTGCCAGCAGCACAGACAGGAGTCGTATTAGTCTTAACTATGGCTACACCTTC
CASSTDRSRISLNYGYTF
>-|TRBV6-1|TRBJ2-7|-
TGTGCCAGCAGTGTACTGGCCCCTTCCTCCTACGAGCAGTACTTC
CASSVLAPSSYEQYF
>TRBD2|TRBV2|TRBJ2-7|-
TGTGCCAGCAGTGGTGGACTAGCGGGGGGGCAGGAGCAGTACTTC
CASSGGLAGGQEQYF
>TRBD2|TRBV6-1|TRBJ2-7|-
TGTGCCAGCAGTCCTAGCGGGAGAACCTACGAGCAGTACTTC
CASSPSGRTYEQYF
>TRBD1|TRBV28|TRBJ2-7|-
TGTGCCAGCAGTCCCTCCGGGACAGAGAAGTACGAGCAGTACTTC
CASSPSGTEKYEQYF
>TRBD2|TRBV5-8|TRBJ2-3|-
TGTGCCAGCAGCCCGGGACTAGCGGAGTACACAGATACGCAGTATTTT
CASSPGLAEYTDTQYF
>-|TRBV20-1|TRBJ2-2|-
TGCAGTGCTGCCGGGCCGAACACCGGGGAGCTGTTTTTT
CSAAGPNTGELFF
>TRBD2|TRBV7-2|TRBJ2-1|-
TGTGCCAGCTTTCGGTCGCGGGGGTCCCTAACTGACAATGAGCAGTTCTTC
CASFRSRGSLTDNEQFF
>TRBD1|TRBV20-1|TRBJ1-1|-
TGCAGTGCTTTCACGGGACAGGGGAACACTGAAGCTTTCTTT
CSAFTGQGNTEAFF
>TRBD1|TRBV5-8|TRBJ2-5|-
TGTGCCAGCAGCCCCGGGACAGGGGCACGATCAATCCAAGAGACCCAGTACTTC
CASSPGTGARSIQETQYF
>-|TRBV11-3|TRBJ1-1|-
TGTGCCAGCAGCTTAGTTCGGAAAATGAACACTGAAGCTTTCTTT
CASSLVRKMNTEAFF
>-|TRBV7-2|TRBJ1-6|few
TGTGCCAGCAGCTTAAGTATCGGGGCTAATTCACCCCTCCACTTT
CASSLSIGANSPLHF
>-|TRBV6-1|TRBJ1-1|once
TGTGCCAGCATAGAAGCGCGTAACACTGAAGCTTTCTTT
CASIEARNTEAFF
>-|TRBV27|TRBJ1-6|-
TGTGCCAGCAGTGCGTTTCCCAGTAGTTCACCCCTCCACTTT
CASSAFPSSSPLHF
>TRBD1|TRBV7-2|TRBJ2-7|-
TGTGCCAGCAGCTTTACCGGGACAGCCCTCTACGAGCAGTACTTC
CASSFTGTALYEQYF
>TRBD1|TRBV10-3|TRBJ1-1|-
TGTGCCTCCAGGGCGGGACAGGGAAGCACTGAAGCTTTCTTT
CASRAGQGSTEAFF